This entry describes one TCR beta chain. This clonotype was picked up many times. The specificity of this receptor is unknown. No clone much larger than this one lies a single base away; base qualities are absent. The study was a case-control design nested within a healthcare worker cohort in London, UK, with weekly nasopharyngeal swab PCR tests and blood sampling. Between 23 and 31 March 2020, the week of the UK lockdown, healthcare workers were enrolled and then followed up weekly for as long as 16 weeks. These data originate in a study of early T cells in non-severe SARS-CoV-2 infection (dated by TCRdb to the early 2020s). About the full investigation: Because TCR sequencing was done on bulk RNA from unsorted whole blood, the alpha and beta chains could not be paired. Paper-wide results and their limitations: Matching against VDJdb was skewed toward anti-spike CD8 responses, likely underestimated virus-specific expansions, and missed private and CD4 specificities.

The CDR3 contains 13 residues, cysteine and phenylalanine counted. The entry retains the CDR3 DNA only, 39 bases that are in frame from base 1. CDR1 and CDR2, per the germline V gene (reference sequence), are LGHDT and YNNKEL. Cut back by 2 bases and 1 base, the V and J ends lie 5 bases apart. The method was 5' RACE. Sequencing used a NextSeq 500. In the TCR library protocol, unique molecular identifiers were attached to individual cDNA molecules to correct for PCR bias and sequencing error. Both TCR alpha and beta chains were sequenced, and tight co-correlation was observed between alpha and beta sequence abundances in each sample. The original pipeline was this. Decombinator V4 was used to annotate TCR sequences for V gene, J gene and CDR3. Expanded TCRs were defined as changing significantly between any two time points under a Poisson model with p below 0.0001. TCR abundances were normalised to the total number of TCRs sequenced per sample and were expressed as counts per million. MAIT TCRs were defined by TRAV1-2 paired with TRAJ12, TRAJ20 or TRAJ33, and iNKT TCRs by TRAV10 paired with TRAJ18. VDJdb, accessed on 1 November 2021, was searched for TCRs annotated for CMV, EBV and SARS-CoV-2, and TCRs annotated for more than one antigen were excluded. TCRdb reanalyzed the raw reads on its own, using fastp at Q25 for trimming and MiXCR for clone calling, and kept in-frame beta chains. Each entry merges the rows of one CDR3 protein and shows their most common DNA and genes. These V and J calls derive from TCRdb rather than the authors' analysis. The sample yields around 29,000 distinct CDR3 sequences; 9% to 10% were counted once. The top ten constitute roughly 15% of the sample.

The sequence links TRBV3-1 to TRBJ1-1; no D gene call is confident. This receptor was obtained from an adult who was a healthcare worker with PCR-confirmed SARS-CoV-2 infection or an uninfected control (not recorded which). Sequenced sample: whole blood. This receptor has the CDR3 CASSQSRNTEAFF. The base sequence is TGTGCCAGCAGCCAATCGCGGAACACTGAAGCTTTCTTT.